This T cell receptor beta chain was found in a study of T cells in Graves' hyperthyroidism and ophthalmopathy (dated by TCRdb to between 2017 and 2020). For context, the study as a whole: Peripheral blood samples were taken at the time of initial diagnosis, prior to any treatment. TCR V-J signatures able to tell the groups apart were searched for in a discovery cohort of 90 to 100 patients, of whom 43 had Graves' ophthalmopathy and about 55 had stable Graves' hyperthyroidism. In addition, the study compared T-cell repertoires in thyroid tissue and in blood from about 6 Graves' hyperthyroidism patients. After blood sampling, hyperthyroidism patients were treated with methimazole at a starting dose of 30 mg daily, and ophthalmopathy patients were treated with high-dose intravenous methylprednisolone. An independent validation cohort of fewer than 20 hyperthyroidism patients and about 16 patients who later progressed to ophthalmopathy tested prospective prediction of ophthalmopathy. The paper describes TCR Vbeta CDR3 sequencing of 140 or so peripheral blood samples, made up of 40 to 45 ophthalmopathy patients, roughly 75 hyperthyroidism patients and roughly 17 progressor patients. For training and testing, the 80 to 100 patients in the discovery cohort were randomly divided in a 7:3 ratio. Results and caveats for the whole study, not just this receptor: Ophthalmopathy was separated from stable hyperthyroidism by a 13 V-J signature model, with approximately 86% sensitivity and 81% to 82% specificity obtained in cross-validation and 80%/75% obtained in testing. Most expanded thyroid clonotypes (frequency above 0.001) were also detected in blood, a finding suggesting that blood repertoires may reflect thyroid immune responses. Sample size was not statistically predetermined, and investigators were not blinded to group allocation. In validation, the model predicted progression to ophthalmopathy a median of about 5.9 months before onset, with approximately 71% sensitivity and more than 72% specificity.

Ophthalmopathy patients had moderately to severely active disease, with a Clinical Activity Score of 3 or more, a NOSPECS grade of 4 or more, and a disease duration of less than 3 months. Exclusion was applied to patients with uncontrolled infections, other autoimmune diseases, pregnancy or lactation. Clinical symptoms, serum thyroxine and TRAb, thyroid ultrasound, and orbital computed tomography formed the basis for the diagnoses. PBMCs were isolated from 7.5 to 10 ml of fresh peripheral blood by Ficoll-Paque density gradient centrifugation. Total RNA was extracted using Trizol reagent, and RNA quality was assessed on an Agilent 2100 Bioanalyzer. From the cysteine up to the phenylalanine, the CDR3 has a length of 14 residues. Kept here is only the CDR3 DNA, which spans 42 bases and is read in frame from base 1. Trimming removed 4 bases from V and 7 bases from J, leaving 13 bases between the germline ends. The germline V gene specifies KGHDR as CDR1 and SFDVKD as CDR2.

TCR beta CDR3 regions were amplified from RNA transcripts. The first round of RT-PCR for the TCR CDR3 was performed with the HTBI primer set and the Qiagen OneStep RT-PCR kit. Libraries were constructed in a second round of multiplex PCR, after which size selection and purification were performed. Sequencing of the libraries was done on an Illumina HiSeq2000 using paired-end 100 bp reads. The authors' pipeline ran thus. SOAPnuke was used to process the raw data, throwing out any read that contained adapters or uncalled bases, had a mean Phred below 15, or lacked an exact constant-primer or identifier match. COPE v1.2.5 was used to merge the high-quality paired reads, and each unique nucleotide sequence was defined as a clonotype. Clonotypes were aligned to IMGT TRBV, TRBD and TRBJ reference segments using MiTCR v1.1. Only V-J combinations with frequency above 0.0001, covering approximately 99% of repertoires, were analysed. The TCS score was defined as F50 (clonal expansion) divided by E x V (chaos), with BLOSUM62-based TCRdist calculated between CDR3 peptides within each V-J. Welch's t-statistics and random forest reduced 514 V-J features to 13, which were used in a naive Bayes classifier (R e1071). TCRdb cleaned the public reads at Q25 with fastp, built clones with MiXCR and kept in-frame beta chains. Merged by CDR3 protein, the rows form single entries marked with the most common genes and DNA. What appears here as the V and J calls and clone size reflects TCRdb's work, not the paper's. This sample comprises around 600,000 distinct CDR3 sequences, around 15% of them detected only once. Of the sample, under 15% falls within the top ten clones.

Concerning this clonotype itself: This receptor's antigen is unknown. The sample holds no much larger clone one base away, and base qualities are not on file.

The V and J genes are TRBV24-1 and TRBJ2-1; the D gene lacks a confident call. The clonotype comes from a woman in her fifties or sixties with Graves' ophthalmopathy. The sequencing sample was made of blood. The CDR3 reads as follows: CATSEAILGNEQFF. The nucleotides are TGTGCCACCAGTGAGGCCATCCTGGGGAATGAGCAGTTCTTC.